A single sample is the source of the 27 T cell receptor beta chains below, sequenced in a study of CD8 T cells in Susac syndrome. The authors reverse transcribed roughly 0.5 to 1 ug RNA with random hexamers. TCRdb reprocessed the immunoSEQ multiplex PCR reads via MiXCR and lists one record per CDR3 protein. Among 150,000 to 160,000 distinct CDR3 sequences listed, approximately 96% were seen once. The sequenced sample was CD4+ T cells from PBMCs. The source of these receptors is a human donor with Susac syndrome.

This clonotype occurred once. J is TRBJ1-2 and V is TRBV7-2; no clear D. The V end was cut by 3 bases, the J end by 8 bases, with 13 bases between. From germline, CDR1 is SGHTA and CDR2 FQGNSA. The CDR3 covers 13 residues. As DNA, the CDR3 is TGTGCCAGCAGCTTTACCGGGCCCCAGGGCTACACCTTC. Amino acid sequence: CASSFTGPQGYTF.

This chain uses TRBV9 with TRBJ2-7; TRBD2 aligns across 8 bases. The CDR3 has 16 amino acids. The ends lost 3 bases at V and 1 base at J; junction bases unmatched: 9. Germline CDR1 and CDR2: SGDLS and YYNGEE. CDR3 bases: TGTGCCAGCAGCGCGGGGGGGGCAGCGAGATCCTACGAGCAGTACTTC. Its protein is CASSAGGAARSYEQYF.

The rearrangement links TRBV18 to TRBJ2-4; D is ambiguous. V lost 2 bases and J 3 bases, leaving 8 bases between the germline ends. The germline V gene encodes CDR1 KGHSH and CDR2 LQKENI. CDR3 length: 14 residues. This chain's CDR3 is CASSPGSDKNIQYF. CDR3 DNA sequence: TGTGCCAGCTCACCAGGATCCGACAAAAACATTCAGTACTTC.

J is TRBJ2-5 and V is TRBV2; 7 bases match TRBD1. J lost 4 bases, V lost 6 bases, and 8 bases had no gene match. Germline-derived CDR1 and CDR2 are SNHLY and FYNNEI. The CDR3 is made up of 14 amino acids. CDR3 protein: CASRRDSRGETQYF. CDR3 DNA sequence: TGTGCCAGCAGACGGGACAGCAGGGGAGAGACCCAGTACTTC.

The chain carries TRBV13 and TRBJ1-2; TRBD1 agrees at 7 bases. J lost 5 bases, V lost 5 bases, and 8 bases had no gene match. CDR1 and CDR2 (germline): PRHDT, FYEKMQ (reference sequence). The CDR3 is 14 residues long. CDR3 amino acids: CASSETGIGYGYTF. The CDR3 coding sequence is TGTGCCAGCAGCGAGACAGGGATTGGGTATGGCTACACCTTC.

The V and J genes are TRBV5-4 and TRBJ2-3; 7 bases agree with TRBD2. CDR3 length: 12 residues. The germline V gene encodes CDR1 SGHNT and CDR2 YYREEE (reference sequence). V was pared by 3 bases and J by 6 bases, with 1 base of the junction left unmatched. The CDR3 DNA is TGTGCCAGCAGCTCGGGAGGCGATACGCAGTATTTT. Translation: CASSSGGDTQYF.

The chain carries TRBV20-1 and TRBJ2-5; D is possibly TRBD2 (6 bases). This CDR3 region has 14 residues. The V gene lost 5 bases and the J gene lost 5 bases, with 18 bases spanning the gap. From germline, CDR1 is DFQATT and CDR2 SNEGSKA (reference sequence). The CDR3 DNA reads TGCAGTGCTGAGATGGGGCGGGGATCGGAGACCCAGTACTTC. Its protein product is CSAEMGRGSETQYF.

The J gene is TRBJ1-6, the V gene TRBV6-2 or TRBV6-3, with 7 bases identical to TRBD1. The V gene's germline CDR1 is MNHEY and CDR2 SVGEGT. The CDR3 has 14 residues. The trim removed 2 bases at V and 9 bases at J, leaving 4 bases unmatched. The CDR3 here is CASSYGRGLSPLHF. In DNA form, the CDR3 reads TGTGCCAGCAGTTACGGAAGGGGGCTTTCACCCCTCCACTTT.

This sequence joins TRBV20-1 and TRBJ2-7, with D unresolved. V gave up 3 bases and J gave up 4 bases, with 10 bases separating them. From germline, CDR1 is DFQATT and CDR2 SNEGSKA (reference sequence). CDR3 length: 12 amino acids. CDR3 sequence: CSARFRGYEQYF. CDR3 nucleotide sequence: TGCAGTGCTAGGTTTCGAGGTTACGAGCAGTACTTC.

DNA for the CDR3: TGTGCCAGCATCGGGAGAGGGGTCAATGAGCAGTTCTTC. Amino acid sequence: CASIGRGVNEQFF. The chain carries TRBV5-6 and TRBJ2-1; TRBD2 is a possible D gene (6 bases). Germline V gives CDR1 SGHDT, CDR2 YYEEEE. The germline V and J ends were trimmed by 6 bases and 6 bases, with 13 bases remaining between them. The length of the CDR3 is 13 residues.

The rearrangement uses TRBV15 and TRBJ2-1; D may be TRBD1 or TRBD2 (5 bases each). V lost 1 base to trimming and J lost 5 bases, with 15 bases between them. Looked up from germline, CDR1 is LNHNV and CDR2 is YYDKDF (reference sequence). This CDR3 has 16 residues. Here the CDR3 DNA reads TGTGCCACCAGCAGAGGTGTGGGGGTTGAGAACAATGAGCAGTTCTTC. Translated, it gives CATSRGVGVENNEQFF.

V usage is TRBV4-1 and J usage is TRBJ1-2, with 7 bases fitting TRBD1. The junction had 3 bases not matched to a gene; V was cut back by 0 bases and J by 2 bases. The germline gives CDR1 MGHRA, CDR2 YSYEKL. The CDR3 loop spans 15 amino acids. The CDR3 sequence is CASSQEGGANYGYTF. The CDR3 region has the DNA TGCGCCAGCAGCCAAGAAGGGGGCGCCAACTATGGCTACACCTTC.

CDR3 bases: TGCGCCAGCAGCTTCGGGACAGTTAGAGAGGAGACCCAGTACTTC. Encoded protein: CASSFGTVREETQYF. The V gene is TRBV5-1, the J gene TRBJ2-5; 7 bases fit TRBD1. The CDR3 consists of 15 residues. Germline trimming cut 2 bases from V and 5 bases from J; bases unmatched to any gene: 9. CDR1 and CDR2 (germline): SGHRS, YFSETQ.

The chain employs TRBV4-3 and TRBJ2-1; D gene ambiguous. The CDR3 is 15 amino acids. Trimming shortened V by 1 base and J by 1 base, and 8 bases separated the two germline ends. CDR1 is LGHNA, CDR2 YSLEER, per germline. CDR3 coding DNA: TGCGCCAGCAGCCAAGCTAAGAGGTCCTACAATGAGCAGTTCTTC. Translation gives CASSQAKRSYNEQFF.

The chain carries TRBV20-1 and TRBJ2-3; D might be TRBD1 (5 bases). With 8 bases removed from V and 2 bases from J, the gap between germline ends came to 8 bases. Germline values: CDR1 DFQATT, CDR2 SNEGSKA (reference sequence). The CDR3 sequence is 11 residues long. DNA of the CDR3: TGCAGTCCCAGGGCCACAGATACGCAGTATTTT. This gives the protein CSPRATDTQYF.

This chain joins TRBV20-1 and TRBJ2-5, with TRBD1 as a possible D gene (6 bases). V lost 1 base and J lost 4, with 16 bases in between. CDR3 length: 15 amino acids. The germline V gene has CDR1 DFQATT and CDR2 SNEGSKA (reference sequence). The CDR3 spells CSARASTGHSETQYF. Written as DNA, the CDR3 is TGCAGTGCTAGAGCCTCGACGGGACATTCAGAGACCCAGTACTTC.

The gene calls are TRBV25-1 and TRBJ1-2, with a tentative D call TRBD1 (5 bases). The CDR3 runs 12 residues. CDR1 is MGHDK, CDR2 SYGVNS, per germline. Trimming cost V 8 bases and J 8 bases, with 15 bases left between them. CDR3 coding DNA: TGTGCCAGCGGGGGGGGTGCCGGCGGCTACACCTTC. Protein: CASGGGAGGYTF.

This clonotype was observed once. The chain couples TRBV14 to TRBJ1-1; unclear D gene. This CDR3 is 11 amino acids long. CDR1 SGHDN and CDR2 FVKESK come from the germline V gene. V was shortened by 4 bases and J by 11 bases, with 11 bases between the two germline ends. This CDR3 reads CASSPLDQAFF. The DNA of the CDR3 is TGTGCCAGCAGCCCGTTGGACCAGGCTTTCTTT.

The chain recombines TRBV2 with TRBJ2-3; D gene unclear. This CDR3 contains 15 residues. The germline V gene encodes CDR1 SNHLY and CDR2 FYNNEI. Trimming took off 7 bases at V and 3 bases at J, with 17 bases between the two ends. The CDR3: CASNTVLLGTDTQYF. CDR3 bases: TGTGCCAGCAATACAGTCCTCCTGGGGACAGATACGCAGTATTTT.

This chain connects TRBV20-1 to TRBJ2-5; a possible D gene is TRBD2 (5 bases). The germline V and J ends were trimmed by 6 bases and 2 bases, with 10 bases remaining between them. CDR3 length equals 12 residues. CDR1 DFQATT and CDR2 SNEGSKA come from the germline V gene (reference sequence). The CDR3 bases are TGCAGTGCCCGGGATGTACAAGAGACCCAGTACTTC. Translation: CSARDVQETQYF.

The chain joins TRBV5-6 to TRBJ2-7, with D perhaps given as TRBD1 or TRBD2 (5 bases each). The CDR3 runs 14 residues. Germline lookup yields CDR1 SGHDT and CDR2 YYEEEE. V lost 0 bases to trimming and J lost 3 bases, with 10 bases between them. The CDR3 sequence: CASSLGDPSYEQYF. The CDR3 bases are TGTGCCAGCAGCTTGGGGGACCCCAGCTACGAGCAGTACTTC.

This chain joins TRBV14 and TRBJ1-2; possible D gene TRBD1, 6 bases. The V end was cut by 0 bases, the J end by 8 bases, with 16 bases between. CDR3 size: 15 residues. Per the germline V gene, CDR1 is SGHDN and CDR2 is FVKESK. CDR3 sequence: CASSQDRGGAGGYTF. For the CDR3, the DNA is TGTGCCAGCAGCCAAGATCGAGGGGGGGCTGGCGGCTACACCTTC.

The chain combines TRBV23-1 with TRBJ1-2; D is unclear. TRBV23-1 belongs to the ORF category, with a function that is uncertain. CDR3 length: 14 residues. Trimming removed 3 bases from V and 4 bases from J, with 12 bases in between. In DNA, the CDR3 is TGCGCCAGCAGTCACCTCCGGGCCGCCTATGGCTACACCTTC. Translated: CASSHLRAAYGYTF.

This chain connects TRBV19 to TRBJ1-5, with 8 bases lining up with TRBD1. CDR1 and CDR2 from the germline V gene are LNHDA and SQIVND (reference sequence). Trimming removed 5 bases from V and 7 bases from J; junction bases left unmatched: 7. This CDR3 contains 14 residues. The chain's CDR3 is CASSSGTGRQPQHF. CDR3 bases: TGTGCCAGTAGTTCCGGGACAGGAAGGCAGCCCCAGCATTTT.

The V and J genes are TRBV5-6 and TRBJ2-4; D is possibly TRBD2 (6 bases). This CDR3 has 13 residues. Germline CDR1 and CDR2: SGHDT and YYEEEE. The V and J ends lost 0 bases and 13 bases respectively, with 14 bases between them. CDR3 sequence (DNA): TGTGCCAGCAGCTTGGAGCGTGGGGGGAGCCAGTACTTC. Encoded protein: CASSLERGGSQYF.

Only one count was recorded for this clonotype. CDR3 in amino acids: CSARQAGTVVTEAFF. Written as DNA, the CDR3 is TGCAGTGCTAGACAAGCCGGGACGGTGGTTACTGAAGCTTTCTTT. The chain recombines TRBV20-1 with TRBJ1-1, with a tentative D call TRBD1 (5 bases). V was pared by 2 bases and J by 5 bases, with 18 bases between. The CDR3 contains 15 residues. CDR1 and CDR2 from the germline V gene are DFQATT and SNEGSKA (reference sequence).

V gene TRBV12-3 or TRBV12-4 combines with J gene TRBJ2-1, with a weak D call TRBD2 (6 bases). V was shortened by 6 bases and J by 6 bases, with 6 bases between the two germline ends. CDR3 length: 11 amino acids. CDR3 bases: TGTGCCAGCAGGACTAGCAATGAGCAGTTCTTC. Encoded protein: CASRTSNEQFF.